This T cell receptor (beta chain) was identified during a study of CD8 T cells in ankylosing spondylitis (dated by TCRdb to the late 2010s). As for the study more broadly: The study profiled T cell receptor beta repertoires in healthy donors and ankylosing spondylitis patients to find disease-linked TCR variants. Peripheral blood was sampled, and synovial fluid was also collected from ankylosing spondylitis patients. The full study cohort comprised 20 to 30 ankylosing spondylitis patients and about 110 healthy donors.

Synovial fluid samples and blood samples obtained from the same ankylosing spondylitis patients were matched. V drops 5 bases and J drops 0 bases, leaving 13 bases in between. The cysteine opens and the phenylalanine closes a CDR3 of 15 amino acids. The entry retains the CDR3 DNA only, 45 bases that are in frame from base 1. Per the germline V gene (reference sequence), MNHEY is the CDR1 and SMNVEV is the CDR2. The instrument given in TCRdb is Illumina HiSeq 2500. Quantitative 5'-RACE with molecular barcodes was the method used to prepare the TCR beta libraries. The published analysis was carried out like this. A new computational method, built on a probabilistic model of VDJ rearrangement, was used to identify disease-linked TCR variants. TCRdb's own reprocessing of the public reads used fastp at Q25 and MiXCR and kept productive beta chains. Every distinct CDR3 protein forms one entry, paired with its most common genes and DNA. TCRdb's processing, not the authors', yielded these V and J calls. This sample gives fewer than 180,000 distinct CDR3 sequences in total; around two fifths of them show up just once. 13% to 15% of the sample comes from the top ten.

The paper's findings and limits, for the study overall: A TCR beta motif of several highly homologous amino acid variants appeared characteristic of blood from ankylosing spondylitis patients. In peripheral blood, the disease-linked clones were found at relatively low frequencies and had a CD8+ phenotype. Significant enrichment of the disease-linked clones was reported in matched synovial fluid samples from ankylosing spondylitis patients. Some motif variants were previously reported in synovial fluid and blood of reactive arthritis patients, suggesting common disease-initiation mechanisms.

This clonotype was observed a handful of times. It has no known antigen specificity. It has no much larger one-base neighbor in the sample; base qualities were not kept. The TCR comes from a male donor with ankylosing spondylitis. Material: synovial fluid, either unsorted or a sorted T cell fraction (not recorded which). The chain uses TRBV27 and TRBJ1-2; no confident D gene assignment can be made. The CDR3 sequence is CASSPWTEANYGYTF. In nucleotide form, the sequence is TGTGCCAGCAGTCCCTGGACCGAAGCTAACTATGGCTACACCTTC.